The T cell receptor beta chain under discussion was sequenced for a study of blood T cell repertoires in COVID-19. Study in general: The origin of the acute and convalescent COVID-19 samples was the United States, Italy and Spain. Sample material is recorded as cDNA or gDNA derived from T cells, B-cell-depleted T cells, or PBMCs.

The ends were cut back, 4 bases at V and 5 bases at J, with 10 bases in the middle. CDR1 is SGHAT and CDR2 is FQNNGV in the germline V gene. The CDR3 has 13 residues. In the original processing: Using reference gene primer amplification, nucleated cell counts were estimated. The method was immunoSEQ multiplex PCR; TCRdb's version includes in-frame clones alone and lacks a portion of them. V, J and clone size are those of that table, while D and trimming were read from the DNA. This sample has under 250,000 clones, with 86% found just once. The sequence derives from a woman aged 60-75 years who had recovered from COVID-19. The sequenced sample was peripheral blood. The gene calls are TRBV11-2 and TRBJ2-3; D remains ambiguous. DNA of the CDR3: TGTGCCAGCAGCTCCTTTCGGAGAGATACGCAGTATTTT. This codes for CASSSFRRDTQYF.